This TCR beta chain derives from a study of OX40 agonist ivuxolimab in advanced cancers. For the study at large: The patients received agonistic anti-OX40 (CD134) antibody ivuxolimab. The dose-escalation group included hepatocellular carcinoma, melanoma, renal cell carcinoma and head and neck cancer.

A note on this clone: Its antigen remains unknown.

Study-level results: Compared with CD4+, CD8+ T cells on average had more expanded clones. At doses 0.1 to 3.0 mg/kg, CD4+ and CD8+ clones expanded.

Repertoires were generated with immunoSEQ multiplex PCR, while TCRdb's copy carries only in-frame clones and drops some. The table records 65,000 or so clones, around 88% of them present only once. The TCR comes from an adult with an advanced solid tumor such as melanoma, head and neck, liver or kidney cancer. The specimen comprised CD4+ or CD8+ T cells sorted from blood, sampled in a trial of the OX40 agonist ivuxolimab.

Here the CDR3 DNA reads TGCGCCAGCAGCCGGGCGGGACAGGGCTCCAATGAGCAGTTCTTC. Translation gives CASSRAGQGSNEQFF. The J gene is TRBJ2-1, the V gene TRBV4-1, with 9 bases matching TRBD1. CDR3 length equals 15 residues. CDR1 is MGHRA, CDR2 YSYEKL, per germline. V gave up 4 bases and J gave up 6 bases; unmatched junction bases: 7.